This passage covers 21 T cell receptor beta chains from one sample sequenced in a study of cytomegalovirus exposure and HLA in healthy donors. Use of 60 Vbeta and 13 Jbeta primers characterized the PCR. Produced via immunoSEQ multiplex PCR; TCRdb's table is partial and in-frame only. The sample holds roughly 52,000 clones, approximately 80% seen once. Sequenced: PBMCs. These receptors all stem from a female donor in good health and CMV-seronegative.

CDR3 DNA: TGTGCCAGCAGCTTAGTGGGACAGGGGTCTCAGCCCCAGCATTTT. It is translated as CASSLVGQGSQPQHF. V and J are TRBV7-9 and TRBJ1-5, with 10 positions matching TRBD1. Germline V CDR1 and CDR2: SEHNR, FQNEAQ (reference sequence). Trimming cost V 1 base and J 6 bases; bases outside gene matches: 3. The CDR3 is 15 amino acids.

The chain combines TRBV5-1 with TRBJ2-1; possibly TRBD2 for D (6 bases). Trimming removed 3 bases from V and 12 bases from J, with 16 bases in between. Germline assignment: CDR1 SGHRS and CDR2 YFSETQ. The length of the CDR3 is 13 residues. CDR3 sequence (DNA): TGCGCCAGCAGCTCCGGGGGTATCCATGGGCAGTTCTTC. Its translation: CASSSGGIHGQFF.

This rearrangement joins TRBV19 to TRBJ1-2; maybe TRBD1 (6 bases). Trimming stripped 5 bases from V and 3 bases from J, with 19 bases between. This CDR3 contains 16 residues. Germline values: CDR1 LNHDA, CDR2 SQIVND (reference sequence). The CDR3 region is CASSPPAGGRDYGYTF. The CDR3 DNA is TGTGCCAGTAGTCCTCCCGCGGGGGGCAGGGACTATGGCTACACCTTC.

The genes are TRBV7-2 and TRBJ1-1; 8 bases match TRBD1. V was pared by 6 bases and J by 1 base, with 7 bases of the junction left unmatched. The CDR3 has 15 amino acids. From germline, CDR1 is SGHTA and CDR2 FQGNSA. The CDR3 DNA follows: TGTGCCAGCAGTTGGACAGGGCGATCGAACACTGAAGCTTTCTTT. It specifies CASSWTGRSNTEAFF.

This chain uses TRBV7-6 with TRBJ1-2; D might be TRBD1 (5 bases). The CDR3 length is 18 residues. V lost 0 bases and J 6 bases, leaving 23 bases between the germline ends. Germline V gives CDR1 SGHVS, CDR2 FNYEAQ. The CDR3 DNA sequence: TGTGCCAGCAGCTTAGCCGCGACCTTCGACAGAGTTTCCCATGGCTACACCTTC. Amino acids: CASSLAATFDRVSHGYTF.

The chain employs TRBV7-3 and TRBJ2-1; 12 nucleotides align to TRBD1. CDR1 and CDR2 (germline): SGHTA, FQGTGA. This CDR3 is 14 amino acids long. V trimming: 5 bases; J trimming: 9 bases; junction bases outside the gene matches: 5. The CDR3 DNA reads TGTGCCAGCAGCCGGGACAGGGGGCAGGGTGAGCAGTTCTTC. It specifies CASSRDRGQGEQFF.

This clone has just one count. The V call is TRBV28, the J call TRBJ2-7, with D tentatively TRBD2 (5 bases). V lost 7 bases and J 0 bases, leaving 16 bases between the germline ends. Germline assignment: CDR1 MDHEN and CDR2 SYDVKM. The CDR3 is 15 residues long. The DNA for the CDR3 is TGTGCCAGCACGGTTATTTACAGCGGCTCCTACGAGCAGTACTTC. Translating it yields CASTVIYSGSYEQYF.

The gene calls are TRBV10-3 and TRBJ1-1; no clear D. Trimming cost V 4 bases and J 4 bases, with 19 bases left between them. Germline V gene data show CDR1 as ENHRY and CDR2 as SYGVKD. The CDR3 is made up of 16 amino acids. DNA for the CDR3: TGTGCCATCAGTGGGTCGACGACTTGGGTAGTCACTGAAGCTTTCTTT. Residues: CAISGSTTWVVTEAFF.

This rearrangement joins TRBV5-6 to TRBJ1-2, with a possible D match to TRBD1 (5 bases). CDR3 size: 14 residues. CDR1 is SGHDT and CDR2 is YYEEEE in the germline V gene. Trimming shortened V by 3 bases and J by 2 bases, and 11 bases separated the two germline ends. The CDR3 protein is CASSYSSGNYGYTF. CDR3 bases: TGTGCCAGCAGCTACAGTTCAGGGAACTATGGCTACACCTTC.

The chain couples TRBV6-1 to TRBJ1-5; TRBD1 is a possible D gene (5 bases). CDR1 and CDR2 from the germline V gene are MNHNS and SASEGT. Trimming pared 2 bases from V and 6 bases from J, leaving 14 bases between. The CDR3 contains 15 residues. The CDR3 nucleotides read TGTGCCAGCAGTGAAATTCAGGGAAACTCTCAGCCCCAGCATTTT. Protein: CASSEIQGNSQPQHF.

The chain carries TRBV27 and TRBJ1-1; 7 bases fit TRBD1. The ends lost 2 bases at V and 1 base at J; junction bases unmatched: 1. Per the germline V gene, CDR1 is MNHEY and CDR2 is SMNVEV (reference sequence). The CDR3 is made up of 14 amino acids. CDR3 nucleotides: TGTGCCAGCAGTTTAAGACAGGGGAACACTGAAGCTTTCTTT. Translation gives CASSLRQGNTEAFF.

This clone is labeled as large. The chain has TRBV12-5 and TRBJ1-6; possibly TRBD1 for D (5 bases). Germline CDR1 is LGHNT and CDR2 is FRNRAP. Trimming took off 1 base at V and 9 bases at J, with 16 bases between the two ends. There are 16 residues in the CDR3. The CDR3 sequence: CASGLAGRELGSPLHF. The CDR3, as DNA: TGTGCTAGTGGTTTGGCCGGCAGGGAACTGGGTTCACCCCTCCACTTT.

This chain joins TRBV5-1 and TRBJ2-2; D not certain. Germline V gene lookup returns CDR1 SGHRS and CDR2 YFSETQ. V lost 0 bases and J lost 0, with 9 bases in between. The CDR3 runs 16 residues. Here the CDR3 DNA reads TGCGCCAGCAGCTTGGGCGGTCGGACGAACACCGGGGAGCTGTTTTTT. It translates to CASSLGGRTNTGELFF.

This clone occurred once. This chain connects TRBV6-5 to TRBJ1-1; no definite D call. The length of the CDR3 is 13 residues. Looked up from germline, CDR1 is MNHEY and CDR2 is SVGAGI. V lost 7 bases and J lost 1, with 10 bases in between. The CDR3 nucleotides read TGTGCCAGCAACTACAACCGGAACACTGAAGCTTTCTTT. Amino acids: CASNYNRNTEAFF.

This sequence joins TRBV15 and TRBJ2-1; TRBD2 matches 9 bases. CDR3 length: 15 residues. Germline loops: CDR1 LNHNV, CDR2 YYDKDF (reference sequence). After removal of 5 bases from V and 1 base from J, the junction contained 3 bases not matched to a gene. CDR3 bases: TGTGCCACCAGCGCGGGGGGGGGTTCCTACAATGAGCAGTTCTTC. Protein product: CATSAGGGSYNEQFF.

The gene calls are TRBV11-2 and TRBJ2-7, with D perhaps TRBD2 (6 bases). The germline gives CDR1 SGHAT, CDR2 FQNNGV. This CDR3 is built from 13 residues. V was trimmed by 5 bases and J by 7 bases, leaving 15 bases between them. Here the CDR3 DNA reads TGTGCCAGCAGCCTACCGATCGGGAGAGAGCAGTACTTC. This codes for CASSLPIGREQYF.

With respect to this clone: The sample has other DNA sequences that encode this CDR3 too. This chain joins TRBV5-4 and TRBJ1-2; D is uncertain. Germline V lookup: CDR1 SGHNT, CDR2 YYREEE (reference sequence). The CDR3 runs 13 residues. Trimming removed 0 bases from V and 1 base from J, with 4 bases in between. CDR3 DNA sequence: TGTGCCAGCAGCTTGGACGGTAACTATGGCTACACCTTC. Translating gives CASSLDGNYGYTF.

The rearrangement joins TRBV7-9 to TRBJ1-1; 7 positions agree with TRBD1. Per germline, CDR1 SEHNR and CDR2 FQNEAQ (reference sequence). The J segment lost 4 bases and the V segment lost 8 bases, leaving 10 bases of the junction unmatched. This CDR3 has 14 residues. The CDR3 DNA reads TGTGCCAGCTTCCGACAGGGATCGGCCACTGAAGCTTTCTTT. It codes for CASFRQGSATEAFF. Full variable domain (remainder filled in from reference TRBV7-9 and TRBJ1-1): DTGVSQNPRHKITKRGQNVTFRCDPISEHNRLYWYRQTLGQGPEFLTYFQNEAQLEKSRLLSDRFSAERPKGSFSTLEIQRTEQGDSAMYLCASFRQGSATEAFFGQGTRLTVV.

The V and J genes are TRBV5-8 and TRBJ2-2; D may be TRBD2 (5 bases). Trimming pared 4 bases from V and 2 bases from J, leaving 9 bases between. Germline CDR1 and CDR2: SGHTS and YDEGEE. This CDR3 region has 14 residues. CDR3 in DNA: TGTGCCAGCAGCCGGGGTCTCAACACCGGGGAGCTGTTTTTT. As protein: CASSRGLNTGELFF.

The chain couples TRBV18 to TRBJ1-1; D not certain. The ends were cut back, 3 bases at V and 5 bases at J, with 10 bases in the middle. Germline values: CDR1 KGHSH, CDR2 LQKENI. CDR3 length: 13 residues. The CDR3 DNA sequence: TGTGCCAGCTCACCGGTAACTAAGACTGAAGCTTTCTTT. Encoded protein: CASSPVTKTEAFF. Full variable domain (rest looked up from reference TRBV18 and TRBJ1-1): NAGVMQNPRHLVRRRGQEARLRCSPMKGHSHVYWYRQLPEEGLKFMVYLQKENIIDESGMPKERFSAEFPKEGPSILRIQQVVRGDSAAYFCASSPVTKTEAFFGQGTRLTVV.

The rearrangement uses TRBV7-8 and TRBJ2-3, with a tentative D call TRBD1 (5 bases). The CDR3 is 14 amino acids. V dropped 5 bases and J dropped 0 bases, with 9 bases sitting between them. Germline V gives CDR1 SGHVS, CDR2 FQNEAQ. The CDR3 is CASSLDSSTDTQYF. CDR3 in DNA: TGTGCCAGCAGCCTCGACAGTAGCACAGATACGCAGTATTTT.